This T cell receptor (beta chain) was profiled in a study of shared clonotypes between healthy human individuals. The wider study: Every donor yielded three CD4 naive, three CD4 memory, two CD8 naive and one CD8 memory plate.

The V gene's germline CDR1 is MDHEN and CDR2 SYDVKM. V was shortened by 2 bases and J by 4 bases, with 9 bases between the two germline ends. This CDR3 contains 14 residues. Data came from immunoSEQ multiplex PCR; TCRdb stores just in-frame clones and leaves some out. The table has 1,400,000 or so clones, just under 99% seen once; the top ten hold approximately 0.4%. The source is a man aged 25 to 40 in good health. Specimen: naive CD4+ T cells sorted from blood. Subset given: CD45RA+ positively selected. The V call is TRBV28, the J call TRBJ1-3; D is possibly TRBD1 (5 bases). The CDR3 DNA follows: TGTGCCAGCAGTTTACGGCAGGGAGGAAACACCATATATTTT. Translated: CASSLRQGGNTIYF.